This T cell receptor beta chain was documented in a study of a mutant IDH1 vaccine in newly diagnosed glioma. On the study more broadly: During weeks 1, 3, 5, 7, 11, 15, 19 and 23, patients received eight vaccinations. Pretreatment consisted of radiotherapy, temozolomide, or both, with most receiving both.

About this clone itself: The target antigen is unknown.

This sample's time point: week 5, during vaccination. Vaccinated patients received 300 ug of mutant IDH1 20-mer peptide per dose, with topical imiquimod. New WHO grade 3 or 4 astrocytomas that were IDH1-mutant and ATRX-lost occurred in the donors. This CDR3 contains 13 residues. V lost 8 bases to trimming and J lost 0 bases, with 8 bases between them. Germline-derived CDR1 and CDR2 are MNHEY and SMNVEV (reference sequence). Only in-frame clones appear in the TCRdb table, and some are missing; sequencing was by immunoSEQ multiplex PCR. The sample records over 45,000 clones, approximately 79% being singletons.

This TCR derives from a woman aged 50 to 60 with glioma. V gene TRBV27 combines with J gene TRBJ1-3; D is undetermined. Specimen: PBMCs, collected from a glioma patient whose treatment included an IDH1 peptide vaccine. The CDR3 here is CASRSYSGNTIYF. CDR3 nucleotide sequence: TGTGCCAGCCGGAGCTACTCTGGAAACACCATATATTTT.